Here is one T cell receptor beta chain with its context. The sample comes from a study of blood T cell repertoires in COVID-19. The trim removed 1 base at V and 9 bases at J, leaving 8 bases unmatched. CDR1 and CDR2 (germline): MGHRA, YSYEKL. The CDR3 length is 15 residues. Repertoires were generated with immunoSEQ multiplex PCR, while TCRdb's copy carries only in-frame clones and drops some. The sample has 400,000 or so clones, around nine tenths seen once; the top ten hold about 2.9%. Sequencing was done on a sample of peripheral blood. The TCR originated in a human donor in a cohort sampled during active COVID-19. The rearrangement links TRBV4-1 to TRBJ2-2; 7 nucleotides agree with TRBD2. The CDR3: CASSQGTTSERELFF. CDR3 in DNA: TGCGCCAGCAGCCAAGGGACTACTAGCGAAAGGGAGCTGTTTTTT.